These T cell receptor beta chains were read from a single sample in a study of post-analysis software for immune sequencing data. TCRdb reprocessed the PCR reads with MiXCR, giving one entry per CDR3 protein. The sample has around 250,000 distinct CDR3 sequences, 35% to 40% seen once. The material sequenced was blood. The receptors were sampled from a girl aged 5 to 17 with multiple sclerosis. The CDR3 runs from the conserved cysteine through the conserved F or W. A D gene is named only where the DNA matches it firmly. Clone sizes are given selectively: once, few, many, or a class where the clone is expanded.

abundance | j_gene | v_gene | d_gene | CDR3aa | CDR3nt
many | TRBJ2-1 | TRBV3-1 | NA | CASSPPVNNEQFF | TGTGCCAGCAGCCCCCCCGTGAACAATGAGCAGTTCTTC
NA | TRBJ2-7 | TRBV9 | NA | CASSVAGRGFDEQYF | TGTGCCAGCAGCGTAGCTGGAAGGGGCTTCGACGAGCAGTACTTC
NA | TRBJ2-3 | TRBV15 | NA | CATSREGLFTDTQYF | TGTGCCACCAGCAGAGAGGGGCTTTTCACAGATACGCAGTATTTT
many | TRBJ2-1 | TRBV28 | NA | CASSSTLGPYNEQFF | TGTGCCAGCAGTTCGACCCTAGGGCCTTACAATGAGCAGTTCTTC
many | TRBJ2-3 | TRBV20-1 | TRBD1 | CSVVGNRGSDTQYF | TGCAGTGTGGTCGGGAACAGGGGCTCAGATACGCAGTATTTT
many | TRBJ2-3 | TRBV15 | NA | CATSKDSPSTDTQYF | TGTGCCACCAGCAAAGACAGTCCTAGCACAGATACGCAGTATTTT
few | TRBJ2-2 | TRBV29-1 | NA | CSARRGTGELFF | TGCAGCGCCCGAAGGGGTACCGGGGAGCTGTTTTTT
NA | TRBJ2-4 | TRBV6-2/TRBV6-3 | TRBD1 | CASSYRDRVSKNIQYF | TGTGCCAGCAGTTATCGGGACAGGGTATCCAAAAACATTCAGTACTTC
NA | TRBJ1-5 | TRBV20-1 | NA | CSATGGTQPQHF | TGCAGTGCCACGGGAGGGACTCAGCCCCAGCATTTT
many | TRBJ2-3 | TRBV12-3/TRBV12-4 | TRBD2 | CASGGGTADTQYF | TGTGCCAGCGGCGGGGGGACCGCAGATACGCAGTATTTT
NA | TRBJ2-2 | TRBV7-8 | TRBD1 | CASSVSGTGYTGELFF | TGTGCCAGCAGCGTCTCCGGGACAGGGTACACCGGGGAGCTGTTTTTT
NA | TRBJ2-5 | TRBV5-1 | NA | CASSSTTGDQETQYF | TGCGCCAGCAGTTCTACCACGGGAGACCAAGAGACCCAGTACTTC